These T cell receptor beta chains were read from a single sample in a study of T-cell reconstitution after alpha-beta-depleted transplantation in children. Via MiXCR, TCRdb re-called the PCR reads, giving one row per CDR3 protein. The sample includes roughly 500,000 distinct CDR3 sequences, approximately 32% of them seen just once. This material consisted of PBMCs from the stem cell graft donor, taken from the stem cell graft. The receptors derive from a human donor who donated a stem cell graft to a child with aplastic anemia. Both conserved end residues are part of each CDR3.

j_gene	v_gene	CDR3aa
TRBJ2-2	TRBV6-2/TRBV6-3	CASSYESPSLVGELFF
TRBJ1-5	TRBV28	CASSLGQGFRQPQHF
TRBJ2-7	TRBV7-9	CASSLTGKVEQYF
TRBJ2-5	TRBV9	CASSVVPRETQYF
TRBJ1-1	TRBV5-1	CASSQVTTGVNTEAFF
TRBJ2-2	TRBV11-2	CASSQGDWDRRNTGELFF
TRBJ1-6	TRBV12-3/TRBV12-4	CASSLPAGSPLHF
TRBJ2-7	TRBV20-1	CSAGRRAGGEQYF
TRBJ1-1	TRBV7-9	CASTTEGTEAFF
TRBJ2-1	TRBV20-1	CSARSSLGPYNEQFF
TRBJ2-1	TRBV12-3/TRBV12-4	CASRHGVYNEQFF
TRBJ2-1	TRBV9	CASSAPHGTSSSYNEQFF
TRBJ2-3	TRBV6-2/TRBV6-3	CASSTRKDSSTDTQYF
TRBJ2-1	TRBV6-5	CASSYTSGRAWGHNEQFF
TRBJ1-1	TRBV10-3	CAIKGRGGGTEAFF
TRBJ2-7	TRBV20-1	CSARWLDHHLYEQYF